The 8 T cell receptor beta chains below come from one sample, sequenced in a study of tumor-infiltrating lymphocytes in primary liver carcinoma. The input was around 530 ng total RNA; TCR beta cDNA was made from it with a constant-region primer. Libraries of TCR beta came from three nested multiplex PCR rounds with slightly modified ARM-PCR. The first two PCR rounds used TRBV1-TRBV30 forward primers with a C-beta reverse primer, 10 cycles each. TCRdb analysed the multiplex PCR reads with MiXCR anew, one entry per CDR3 protein. Counted here are more than 150,000 distinct CDR3 sequences, roughly three fifths occurring once; the ten biggest clones make up 72%. Germline DNA was extracted alongside blood RNA, which was obtained from unsorted whole blood. The sequencing sample was made of peripheral blood. The source of these receptors is a man in his forties with primary liver carcinoma and hepatitis B virus infection.

This clonotype has just a few counts. The rearrangement uses TRBV30 and TRBJ2-7; 7 bases fit TRBD1. The CDR3 has 13 residues. The trim removed 6 bases at V and 0 bases at J, leaving 5 bases unmatched. CDR1 is GTSNPN, CDR2 SVGIG, per germline (reference sequence). The CDR3 nucleotides read TGTGCCTGCAAACGGGACAGCTCCTACGAGCAGTACTTC. It encodes CACKRDSSYEQYF.

This clonotype has a handful of counts. J is TRBJ1-5 and V is TRBV7-8; possible D gene TRBD1, 5 bases. CDR3 length: 13 amino acids. Germline-derived CDR1 and CDR2 are SGHVS and FQNEAQ. The V gene lost 1 base and the J gene lost 6 bases, with 7 bases spanning the gap. The CDR3 nucleotides are TGTGCCAGCAGCTTAGGGACACCTCAGCCCCAGCATTTT. It yields the protein CASSLGTPQPQHF.

This clonotype was seen a few times. V is TRBV6-6 and J is TRBJ2-7; the D gene could be TRBD1 or TRBD2 (5 bases each). Germline values: CDR1 MNHNY, CDR2 SVGAGI (reference sequence). Trimming cost V 6 bases and J 1 base, with 13 bases left between them. The CDR3 is made up of 14 amino acids. The CDR3 nucleotides are TGTGCCAGCAGCAAGAGGGACGGATCCTACGAGCAGTACTTC. It translates to CASSKRDGSYEQYF.

On this clonotype itself: No conserved phenylalanine or tryptophan ends this CDR3, so it is likely a read error. The chain combines TRBV6-1 with TRBJ1-1; D might be TRBD1 (5 bases). V was trimmed by 3 bases and J by 2 bases, leaving 7 bases between them. Looked up from germline, CDR1 is MNHNS and CDR2 is SASEGT. The CDR3 length is 13 residues. The CDR3 sequence is CASSDGHNTEAFS. The CDR3 coding sequence is TGTGCCAGCAGTGATGGACATAACACTGAAGCTTTCTCT.

This clonotype has just a few counts. V gene TRBV6-2 or TRBV6-3 combines with J gene TRBJ2-2, with TRBD1 identical over 9 bases. After removal of 5 bases from V and 4 bases from J, the junction contained 5 bases not matched to a gene. CDR1 is MNHEY and CDR2 is SVGEGT in the germline V gene. The CDR3 extends over 15 amino acids. CDR3 region: CASSTQGALTGELFF. Here the CDR3 DNA reads TGTGCCAGCAGTACACAGGGGGCTCTCACCGGGGAGCTGTTTTTT.

Notes on this clonotype: Lacking the conserved final phenylalanine or tryptophan, this CDR3 likely reflects a read error. It is unclear where the CDR3 begins or ends on the DNA, so no DNA is shown, and the CDR3 is as TCRdb lists it. The chain uses TRBV11-2 and TRBJ2-1; the D call in the table, TRBD2, was not verified against the DNA. The CDR3 is 13 residues long, ends included. Germline CDR1 SGHAT, CDR2 FQNNGV. CDR3 amino acids: CASSLGGYNERFS.

As regards this clonotype: Sequence at one end of the junction differs from germline and may be a read error. This sequence joins TRBV5-1 and TRBJ2-1; D is possibly TRBD2 (5 bases). From germline, CDR1 is SGHRS and CDR2 YFSETQ. The CDR3 extends over 13 amino acids. CDR3 sequence (DNA): TGCGTCAGCAGCCCTGGACCAAGCGGTGAGCAGTTCTTC. Amino acids: CVSSPGPSGEQFF.

This chain connects TRBV6-1 to TRBJ1-1; D is ambiguous. Trimming cost V 2 bases and J 6 bases, with 25 bases left between them. CDR1 is MNHNS, CDR2 SASEGT, per germline. CDR3 length: 18 residues. The CDR3 coding sequence is TGTGCCAGCAGTGAATTTTTTGCGGGCGGTTGGGGAATTGCTGAAGCTTTCTTT. This translates into CASSEFFAGGWGIAEAFF.